Below, 19 T cell receptor beta chains from the same sample are listed, as sequenced in a study of T cell responses to AZD1222 COVID-19 vaccine. This table comes from immunoSEQ multiplex PCR, and its TCRdb copy is limited to in-frame clones, with some not included. The sample carries 150,000 to 200,000 clones, over 85% recorded once. Sequencing used peripheral blood, obtained 28 days after the second dose of the MenACWY control vaccine. The origin of the receptors is an adult who received the MenACWY meningococcal vaccine as a control.

V usage is TRBV11-3 and J usage is TRBJ2-2; tentatively, D is TRBD2 (6 bases). The CDR3 is 14 amino acids. Germline lookup yields CDR1 SGHNT and CDR2 YENEEA. V gave up 7 bases and J gave up 4 bases, with 13 bases separating them. The CDR3 DNA is TGTGCCAGCAACGTGGGAGGAAGCACCGGGGAGCTGTTTTTT. Its translation: CASNVGGSTGELFF.

The chain employs TRBV24-1 and TRBJ2-1, with 10 bases matching TRBD1. Trimming at V came to 2 bases and at J to 2 bases, leaving 2 bases not matched to a gene. In germline, CDR1 is KGHDR, CDR2 SFDVKD. The CDR3 consists of 16 residues. DNA of the CDR3: TGTGCCACCAGTGATTCCGGGACAGGGGCCTACAATGAGCAGTTCTTC. Protein sequence: CATSDSGTGAYNEQFF.

This chain joins TRBV2 and TRBJ1-2; no clear D gene. Between the trimmed V and J ends, which lost 4 bases and 0 bases, there was a span of 9 bases. Germline CDR1 is SNHLY and CDR2 is FYNNEI. The CDR3 is made up of 14 amino acids. CDR3: CASSGGRTNYGYTF. The CDR3 nucleotides are TGTGCCAGCAGTGGGGGAAGGACTAACTATGGCTACACCTTC.

CDR3 in amino acids: CASSLAGTSGQETQYF. The CDR3 nucleotides are TGCGCCAGCAGCTTGGCTGGGACTAGCGGGCAAGAGACCCAGTACTTC. The chain joins TRBV5-1 to TRBJ2-5; TRBD2 agrees at 12 bases. After removal of 0 bases from V and 2 bases from J, the junction contained 2 bases not matched to a gene. This CDR3 contains 16 residues. Germline V gene data show CDR1 as SGHRS and CDR2 as YFSETQ.

The chain employs TRBV5-6 and TRBJ1-2, with D unclear. Germline assignment: CDR1 SGHDT and CDR2 YYEEEE. The CDR3 contains 16 residues. Trimming shortened V by 4 bases and J by 4 bases, and 20 bases separated the two germline ends. The CDR3 DNA reads TGTGCCAGCAGCCGCCCTCTTATGGGTAGCGGCTATGGCTACACCTTC. Its translation: CASSRPLMGSGYGYTF. Together with reference TRBV5-6 and TRBJ1-2, the CDR3 gives the full variable domain: DAGVTQSPTHLIKTRGQQVTLRCSPKSGHDTVSWYQQALGQGPQFIFQYYEEEERQRGNFPDRFSGHQFPNYSSELNVNALLLGDSALYLCASSRPLMGSGYGYTFGSGTRLTVV.

V is TRBV15 and J is TRBJ1-2, with D unresolved. V lost 1 base and J lost 5, with 11 bases in between. CDR1 and CDR2 from the germline V gene are LNHNV and YYDKDF (reference sequence). This CDR3 comprises 14 residues. The CDR3 loop reads CATSRVEGTYGYTF. The CDR3, as DNA: TGTGCCACCAGCAGAGTTGAGGGAACTTATGGCTACACCTTC.

The J gene is TRBJ1-1, the V gene TRBV20-1; D remains unclear. CDR3 length equals 13 residues. Germline assignment: CDR1 DFQATT and CDR2 SNEGSKA (reference sequence). V lost 3 bases, J lost 1 base, and 9 bases lay in between. The CDR3 here is CSASRSGNTEAFF. CDR3 in DNA: TGCAGTGCTAGTAGAAGTGGGAACACTGAAGCTTTCTTT.

As regards this clone: Within the sample, other DNA sequences also encode this same CDR3. V and J are TRBV6-5 and TRBJ1-5, with 8 bases aligning to TRBD1. With V trimmed by 6 bases and J by 6 bases, 4 bases remained unmatched. CDR3 length equals 13 residues. Germline V gene sequence: CDR1 MNHEY, CDR2 SVGAGI. Here the CDR3 reads CASSGQGGQPQHF. DNA for the CDR3: TGTGCCAGCAGCGGACAGGGAGGTCAGCCCCAGCATTTT.

The chain combines TRBV28 with TRBJ2-5; TRBD1 is a possible D gene (5 bases). V was cut by 5 bases and J by 7 bases, with 14 bases left in between. CDR1 is MDHEN and CDR2 is SYDVKM in the germline V gene. CDR3 length equals 13 residues. The CDR3 DNA sequence: TGTGCCAGCAGTAGGGGCAGCGAGCGGACCCAGTACTTC. Translation gives CASSRGSERTQYF.

CDR3 region: CASSRPGTENNEQFF. CDR3 coding DNA: TGTGCCAGCAGCAGACCCGGGACTGAAAACAATGAGCAGTTCTTC. J is TRBJ2-1 and V is TRBV5-4; a possible D gene is TRBD2 (6 bases). The CDR3 loop spans 15 amino acids. V was shortened by 4 bases and J by 5 bases, with 16 bases between the two germline ends. Germline CDR1 is SGHNT and CDR2 is YYREEE (reference sequence). The whole variable domain, filled in from reference TRBV5-4 and TRBJ2-1, reads ETGVTQSPTHLIKTRGQQVTLRCSSQSGHNTVSWYQQALGQGPQFIFQYYREEENGRGNFPPRFSGLQFPNYSSELNVNALELDDSALYLCASSRPGTENNEQFFGPGTRLTVL.

Only a few counts were recorded for this clone. The V and J genes are TRBV13 and TRBJ2-5; the D gene is possibly TRBD1 (5 bases). Trimming took 2 bases from V and 13 from J, leaving 14 bases between them. Looked up from germline, CDR1 is PRHDT and CDR2 is FYEKMQ (reference sequence). The CDR3 has 12 amino acids. CDR3 residues: CASSLIRGPPYF. The CDR3 region has the DNA TGTGCCAGCAGCTTAATAAGGGGCCCACCGTACTTC.

The genes are TRBV12-3 or TRBV12-4 and TRBJ2-2; D call uncertain. The CDR3 consists of 13 residues. The V gene lost 7 bases and the J gene lost 6 bases, with 12 bases spanning the gap. The CDR3 region has the DNA TGTGCCAGCACCCCAACTCGGGCCGGGGAGCTGTTTTTT. The encoded protein is CASTPTRAGELFF.

J is TRBJ1-1 and V is TRBV11-2; TRBD1 agrees at 9 bases. There are 16 residues in the CDR3. V lost 4 bases, J lost 0 bases, and 6 bases stayed unmatched. In germline, CDR1 is SGHAT, CDR2 FQNNGV. CDR3 nucleotide sequence: TGTGCCAGCAGCTGGGGGACAGGGACCATGAACACTGAAGCTTTCTTT. Amino acid sequence: CASSWGTGTMNTEAFF.

This sequence joins TRBV5-1 and TRBJ1-1; 9 nucleotides match TRBD1. From germline, CDR1 is SGHRS and CDR2 YFSETQ. The V gene end was trimmed by 3 bases and the J gene end by 1 base; junction bases not matched to a gene: 10. There are 17 residues in the CDR3. The CDR3 nucleotides are TGCGCCAGCAGCTCCGTCCCGGGACAGGGAACGAACACTGAAGCTTTCTTT. This sequence encodes CASSSVPGQGTNTEAFF.

The gene calls are TRBV2 and TRBJ2-1; D is uncertain. Germline V gene sequence: CDR1 SNHLY, CDR2 FYNNEI. This CDR3 has 14 residues. Trimming cost V 5 bases and J 10 bases, with 18 bases left between them. The DNA of the CDR3 is TGTGCCAGCAGTCCCACCCGACCCACCCGGGAGCAGTTCTTC. This translates into CASSPTRPTREQFF.

The chain employs TRBV7-3 and TRBJ2-2; no reliable D call. The length of the CDR3 is 17 residues. Germline V gene sequence: CDR1 SGHTA, CDR2 FQGTGA. The ends were cut back, 2 bases at V and 7 bases at J, with 20 bases in the middle. The CDR3 loop is CASSLDITRVRVGELFF. The DNA for the CDR3 is TGTGCCAGCAGCTTAGACATCACAAGGGTCCGGGTCGGGGAGCTGTTTTTT.

The rearrangement links TRBV24-1 to TRBJ1-1; D is possibly TRBD1 (5 bases). The CDR3 is made up of 16 amino acids. The V gene lost 3 bases and the J gene lost 1 base, with 14 bases spanning the gap. Germline values: CDR1 KGHDR, CDR2 SFDVKD. The DNA for the CDR3 is TGTGCCACCAGTGATGGAAGGGGCGCCTCGAACACTGAAGCTTTCTTT. Its translation is CATSDGRGASNTEAFF.

This chain links TRBV2 with TRBJ1-2, with D hard to call. V dropped 2 bases and J dropped 4 bases, with 8 bases sitting between them. CDR3 length: 13 residues. Germline values: CDR1 SNHLY, CDR2 FYNNEI. The CDR3 loop is CASSETRSYGYTF. CDR3 sequence (DNA): TGTGCCAGCAGTGAAACAAGGTCCTATGGCTACACCTTC. Using reference TRBV2 and TRBJ1-2 for the parts outside the CDR3, the full variable domain is EPEVTQTPSHQVTQMGQEVILRCVPISNHLYFYWYRQILGQKVEFLVSFYNNEISEKSEIFDDQFSVERPDGSNFTLKIRSTKLEDSAMYFCASSETRSYGYTFGSGTRLTVV.

This CDR3 reads CASSSQSYGYTF. CDR3 DNA sequence: TGTGCCAGCAGTTCGCAGAGCTATGGCTACACCTTC. The chain combines TRBV12-3 or TRBV12-4 with TRBJ1-2; D uncertain. The V end was cut by 4 bases, the J end by 4 bases, with 7 bases between. This CDR3 comprises 12 residues.